This T cell receptor beta chain was profiled in a study of radiation and T cells in renal cell carcinoma. Time point specified: blood 2 weeks post-SBRT. The treatment was: 15 Gy SBRT to primary tumor, nephrectomy 4 weeks later. Here immunoSEQ multiplex PCR was the method, and the copy in TCRdb shows in-frame clones only, minus some. In the table there are around 76,000 clones, 82% of which are singletons. The V gene's germline CDR1 is SEHNR and CDR2 FQNEAQ (reference sequence). J gave up 5 bases and V 11 bases, and 9 bases lay outside the gene matches. CDR3 size: 13 residues. Sequenced material: blood, taken from a patient whose treatment included radiotherapy and nephrectomy. The V call is TRBV7-9, the J call TRBJ2-3; TRBD1 matches 8 bases. This sequence was found in a man aged 55 to 70 with renal cell carcinoma. As DNA, the CDR3 is TGTGCCCTAGCGAGACAGGGGCGAGATACGCAGTATTTT. Its translation: CALARQGRDTQYF.